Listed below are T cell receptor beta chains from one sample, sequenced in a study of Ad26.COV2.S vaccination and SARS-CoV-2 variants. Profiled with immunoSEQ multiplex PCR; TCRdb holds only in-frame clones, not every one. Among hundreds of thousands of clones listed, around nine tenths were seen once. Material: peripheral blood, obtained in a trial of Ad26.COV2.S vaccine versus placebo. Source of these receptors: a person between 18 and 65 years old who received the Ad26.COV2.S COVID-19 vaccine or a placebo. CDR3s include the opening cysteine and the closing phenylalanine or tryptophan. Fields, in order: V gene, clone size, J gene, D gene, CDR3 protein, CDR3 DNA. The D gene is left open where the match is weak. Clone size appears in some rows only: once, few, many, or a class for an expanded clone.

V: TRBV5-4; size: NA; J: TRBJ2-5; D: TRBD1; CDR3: CASSLGSPGGETQYF; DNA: TGTGCCAGCAGCTTGGGTTCGCCAGGGGGAGAGACCCAGTACTTC
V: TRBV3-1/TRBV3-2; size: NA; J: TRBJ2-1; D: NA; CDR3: CASSRVREQFF; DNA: TGTGCCAGCAGCCGGGTTCGCGAGCAGTTCTTC
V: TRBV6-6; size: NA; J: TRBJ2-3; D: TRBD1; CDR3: CASQRGQGDGDTQYF; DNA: TGTGCCAGCCAGCGGGGACAGGGGGATGGAGATACGCAGTATTTT
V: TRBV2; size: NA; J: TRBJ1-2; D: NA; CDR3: CASRPGTSNYGYTF; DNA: TGTGCCAGCAGGCCCGGGACGTCCAACTATGGCTACACCTTC
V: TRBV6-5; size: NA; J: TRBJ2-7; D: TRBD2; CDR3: CASEGTSGAVKQYF; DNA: TGTGCCAGCGAAGGGACTAGCGGGGCTGTCAAGCAGTACTTC
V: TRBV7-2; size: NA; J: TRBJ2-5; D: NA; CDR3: CASSLTRTNQETQYF; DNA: TGTGCCAGCAGCCTAACGCGAACTAACCAAGAGACCCAGTACTTC
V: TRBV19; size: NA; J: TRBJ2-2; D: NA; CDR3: CASSIGLGGNTGELFF; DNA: TGTGCCAGTAGTATCGGTCTCGGGGGGAACACCGGGGAGCTGTTTTTT
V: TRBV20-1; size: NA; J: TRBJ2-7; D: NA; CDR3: CSAWGSSEQYF; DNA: TGCAGTGCTTGGGGCTCGAGCGAGCAGTACTTC
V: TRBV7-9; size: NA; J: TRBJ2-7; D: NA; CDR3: CASSLASAELYEQYF; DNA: TGTGCCAGCAGCTTAGCGTCGGCAGAACTCTACGAGCAGTACTTC
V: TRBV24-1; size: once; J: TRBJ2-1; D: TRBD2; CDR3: CATSASGGSYNEQFF; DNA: TGTGCCACCAGTGCCAGCGGGGGATCCTACAATGAGCAGTTCTTC
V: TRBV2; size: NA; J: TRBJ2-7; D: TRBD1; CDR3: CASSGGDRAVEQYF; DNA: TGTGCCAGCAGTGGTGGGGACAGGGCCGTCGAGCAGTACTTC
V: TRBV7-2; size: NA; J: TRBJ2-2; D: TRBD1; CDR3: CASSLVSGQGSGELFF; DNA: TGTGCCAGCAGCTTAGTTTCGGGACAGGGAAGTGGGGAGCTGTTTTTT
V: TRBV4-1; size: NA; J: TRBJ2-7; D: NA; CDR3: CASSQSAVYSYEQYF; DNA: TGCGCCAGCAGCCAATCGGCAGTCTACTCCTACGAGCAGTACTTC
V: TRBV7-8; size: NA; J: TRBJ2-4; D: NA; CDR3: CASSLERREGIQYF; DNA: TGTGCCAGCAGCTTAGAGAGGAGGGAAGGCATTCAGTACTTC
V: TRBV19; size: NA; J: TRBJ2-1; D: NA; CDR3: CASNPQDNHYNEQFF; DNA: TGTGCCAGTAACCCACAGGACAACCACTACAATGAGCAGTTCTTC
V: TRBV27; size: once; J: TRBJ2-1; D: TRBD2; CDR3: CASSLDGGSNYNEQFF; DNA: TGTGCCAGCAGTTTAGATGGCGGGAGTAATTACAATGAGCAGTTCTTC
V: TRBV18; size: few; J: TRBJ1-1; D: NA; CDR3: CASSPSLTGLNTEAFF; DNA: TGTGCCAGCTCACCATCGCTTACGGGGTTGAACACTGAAGCTTTCTTT
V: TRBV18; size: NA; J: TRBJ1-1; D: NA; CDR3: CASSLSTLLGNTEAFF; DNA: TGTGCCAGCTCACTCTCGACACTCCTGGGGAACACTGAAGCTTTCTTT
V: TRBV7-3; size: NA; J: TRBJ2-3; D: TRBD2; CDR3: CASARLAGGGRPDTQYF; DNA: TGTGCCAGCGCGCGTCTAGCGGGAGGGGGTCGACCAGATACGCAGTATTTT